One and the same sample provided the 12 T cell receptor beta chains below, sequenced in a study of cytotoxic CD8 clonotypes in ibrutinib-treated CLL. The method was immunoSEQ multiplex PCR; TCRdb's version includes in-frame clones alone and lacks a portion of them. This sample carries 120,000 to 150,000 clones, 77% of them seen once, and the ten largest clones take roughly a quarter. Material: PBMCs, obtained after 12 months of ibrutinib treatment. The receptors shown here come from a human donor with chronic lymphocytic leukemia.

On this clone: The junction departs from the called germline gene at one end, perhaps through a read error. This rearrangement joins TRBV7-6 to TRBJ2-1; TRBD2 aligns across 10 bases. CDR1 and CDR2 (germline): SGHVS, FNYEAQ. The CDR3 is 20 residues long. CDR3 nucleotide sequence: TGTACCAGCAGCCCAGAGATAGTAGTAGCGGGGGGAGGTCCCTACAATGAGCAGTTCTTC. As protein: CTSSPEIVVAGGGPYNEQFF.

The table lists this clone with a few counts. The chain combines TRBV6-4 with TRBJ2-3; 8 nucleotides agree with TRBD1. Germline V lookup: CDR1 MRHNA, CDR2 SNTAGT. J lost 0 bases, V lost 8 bases, and 7 bases had no gene match. This CDR3 region has 15 residues. CDR3 region: CASGTGQTSTDTQYF. The CDR3 coding sequence is TGTGCCAGCGGGACAGGACAAACTAGCACAGATACGCAGTATTTT.

V is TRBV27 and J is TRBJ2-7; TRBD2 agrees at 8 bases. The V gene's germline CDR1 is MNHEY and CDR2 SMNVEV (reference sequence). V was pared by 4 bases and J by 6 bases, with 11 bases of the junction left unmatched. This CDR3 has 15 amino acids. CDR3 residues: CASSSTSSGGLEQYF. DNA of the CDR3: TGTGCCAGCAGTTCCACCTCCTCGGGGGGGCTCGAGCAGTACTTC.

The chain recombines TRBV5-6 with TRBJ1-1; no clear D gene. The CDR3 is made up of 12 amino acids. Germline CDR1 SGHDT, CDR2 YYEEEE. V was pared by 4 bases and J by 1 base, with 5 bases between. CDR3 in amino acids: CASSPGNTEAFF. The CDR3 coding sequence is TGTGCCAGCAGCCCCGGGAACACTGAAGCTTTCTTT.

This clone occurred once. CDR3 DNA: TGTGCCAGCAGCTCAGGGGCCGGCAATCAGCCCCAGCATTTT. This gives the protein CASSSGAGNQPQHF. V and J are TRBV5-8 and TRBJ1-5; the D gene is possibly TRBD1 (6 bases). V was clipped by 3 bases and J by 2 bases, with 9 bases between them. From germline, CDR1 is SGHTS and CDR2 YDEGEE. The CDR3 has 14 amino acids.

This chain connects TRBV27 to TRBJ2-7, with 11 bases lining up with TRBD1. CDR3 length: 14 residues. CDR1 MNHEY and CDR2 SMNVEV come from the germline V gene (reference sequence). The ends lost 3 bases at V and 4 bases at J; junction bases unmatched: 2. CDR3 residues: CASSFRDRGYEQYF. The CDR3, as DNA: TGTGCCAGCAGTTTCCGGGACAGGGGGTACGAGCAGTACTTC.

The chain couples TRBV6-4 to TRBJ2-2; 8 nucleotides match TRBD2. V gave up 6 bases and J gave up 6 bases; unmatched junction bases: 6. Germline V gene sequence: CDR1 MRHNA, CDR2 SNTAGT. There are 14 residues in the CDR3. CDR3 sequence: CASRREEWAGELFF. The CDR3 bases are TGTGCCAGCAGGCGGGAGGAATGGGCCGGGGAGCTGTTTTTT.

This clone is a singleton in its sample. This chain links TRBV6-7 with TRBJ1-4; 9 bases map to TRBD1. TRBV6-7 is sorted into the ORF group, with uncertain function. The CDR3 contains 14 residues. V gave up 1 base and J gave up 8 bases; unmatched junction bases: 2. The CDR3 here is CASSYYGTGEKLFF. CDR3 nucleotides: TGTGCCAGCAGTTACTATGGGACAGGGGAAAAACTGTTTTTT.

This clone was seen more than once but under ten times. The chain employs TRBV30 and TRBJ2-7, with 7 bases lining up with TRBD1. Germline values: CDR1 GTSNPN, CDR2 SVGIG (reference sequence). The CDR3 covers 14 residues. V gave up 4 bases and J gave up 3 bases; unmatched junction bases: 9. The CDR3 region is CAWNPGTEFYEQYF. The CDR3 DNA reads as TGTGCCTGGAATCCCGGGACAGAATTCTACGAGCAGTACTTC.

This clone was observed a handful of times. The rearrangement uses TRBV2 and TRBJ2-3; D not certain. The germline gives CDR1 SNHLY, CDR2 FYNNEI. The V end was cut by 4 bases, the J end by 0 bases, with 11 bases between. This CDR3 is 15 amino acids long. CDR3 sequence reads: CASSGLSVSTDTQYF. The CDR3 DNA is TGTGCCAGCAGTGGATTGAGCGTTAGCACAGATACGCAGTATTTT.

V gene TRBV6-5 combines with J gene TRBJ2-2; 8 bases fit TRBD2. With 4 bases clipped from V and 9 bases from J, the junction kept 7 bases outside the gene matches. The germline V gene encodes CDR1 MNHEY and CDR2 SVGAGI. The CDR3 runs 14 residues. CDR3 loop: CASSSRGRWWELFF. DNA of the CDR3: TGTGCCAGCAGTTCTCGCGGGAGGTGGTGGGAGCTGTTTTTT.

The V gene is TRBV7-2, the J gene TRBJ2-7; maybe TRBD2 (6 bases). CDR1 is SGHTA, CDR2 FQGNSA, per germline. There are 14 residues in the CDR3. The V and J ends lost 1 base and 7 bases respectively, with 14 bases between them. The CDR3 region has the DNA TGTGCCAGCAGCTTAGAGGTCATAGGGAGGGAGCAGTACTTC. The encoded protein is CASSLEVIGREQYF.